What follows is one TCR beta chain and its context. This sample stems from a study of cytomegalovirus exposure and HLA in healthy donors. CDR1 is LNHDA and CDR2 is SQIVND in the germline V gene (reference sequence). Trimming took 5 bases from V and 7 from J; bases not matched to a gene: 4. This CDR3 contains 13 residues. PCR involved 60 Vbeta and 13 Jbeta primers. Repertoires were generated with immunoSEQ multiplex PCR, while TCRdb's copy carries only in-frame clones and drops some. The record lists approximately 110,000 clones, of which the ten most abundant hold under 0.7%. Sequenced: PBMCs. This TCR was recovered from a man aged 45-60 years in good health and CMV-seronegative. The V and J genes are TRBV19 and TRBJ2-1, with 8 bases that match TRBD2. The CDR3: CASSSVAGNEQFF. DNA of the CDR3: TGTGCCAGTAGTTCGGTAGCGGGAAATGAGCAGTTCTTC.